Each of the 14 T cell receptor beta chains below was sequenced from the same sample in a study of regulatory T cells in long-lasting Graves disease. Sample time point: newly diagnosed GD, antithyroid drugs for less than 3 months. RNA extracted from PBMCs served as the sequencing template. CDR3 regions were amplified by Arm-PCR using iRepertoire HTBI primers to build TCR beta libraries. TCRdb reanalysed the multiplex PCR reads using MiXCR and keeps one entry per CDR3 protein. The sample yields roughly 500,000 distinct CDR3 sequences, around 15% seen once. The same sample was also studied in work on T cells in Graves' hyperthyroidism and ophthalmopathy.

Sample: peripheral blood mononuclear cells (PBMCs), taken at new diagnosis, from a patient treated with antithyroid drugs. These receptors were taken from a woman between 45 and 65 years old with Graves disease.

The gene calls are TRBV14 and TRBJ1-6; D unclear. Trimming left V 3 bases short and J 8 bases short, with 8 bases between. Germline V gene lookup returns CDR1 SGHDN and CDR2 FVKESK. This CDR3 region has 13 residues. The CDR3 region is CASSQVVDSPLHF. The CDR3, as DNA: TGTGCCAGCAGCCAGGTGGTGGATTCACCCCTCCACTTT.

This clonotype was found many times. The CDR3 DNA is TGTGCCAGCAGCCCTACCCTGCGACAGGTTTTGAACACTGAAGCTTTCTTT. This gives the protein CASSPTLRQVLNTEAFF. The V and J genes are TRBV3-1 and TRBJ1-1, with a tentative D call TRBD1 (6 bases). Trimming pared 4 bases from V and 0 bases from J, leaving 18 bases between. The CDR3 is 17 residues long. Germline V CDR1 and CDR2: LGHDT, YNNKEL (reference sequence). The whole variable domain, remainder taken from reference TRBV3-1 and TRBJ1-1, is DTAVSQTPKYLVTQMGNDKSIKCEQNLGHDTMYWYKQDSKKFLKIMFSYNNKELIINETVPNRFSPKSPDKAHLNLHINSLELGDSAVYFCASSPTLRQVLNTEAFFGQGTRLTVV.

This clonotype was seen only a few times. Since the CDR3 does not end with the conserved phenylalanine or tryptophan, this likely comes from a read error. No DNA is shown, since the ends of the CDR3 on it are uncertain; the CDR3 is the one TCRdb lists. This chain joins TRBV30 and TRBJ2-7; TRBD1 is taken as the D call from the table, unchecked against the DNA. The CDR3 is 11 residues long, ends included. Germline V gene lookup returns CDR1 GTSNPN and CDR2 SVGIG (reference sequence). CDR3 region: CAWSVQWRKDS.

The V gene is TRBV10-3, the J gene TRBJ1-2; 10 bases agree with TRBD1. V trimming: 4 bases; J trimming: 1 base; junction bases outside the gene matches: 0. The length of the CDR3 is 14 residues. Germline CDR1 reads ENHRY; CDR2 reads SYGVKD. CDR3 protein: CAISGTGGNYGYTF. The DNA of the CDR3 is TGTGCCATCAGTGGGACAGGGGGTAACTATGGCTACACCTTC.

This clonotype was seen only a few times. The chain uses TRBV30 and TRBJ2-5, with no clear D. The CDR3 is 12 amino acids. Per germline, CDR1 GTSNPN and CDR2 SVGIG (reference sequence). V lost 0 bases to trimming and J lost 0 bases, with 2 bases between them. The DNA for the CDR3 is TGTGCCTGGAGTGTAAACCAAGAGACCCAGTACTTC. Its translation: CAWSVNQETQYF. The complete variable domain, with remaining parts taken from reference TRBV30 and TRBJ2-5, reads SQTIHQWPATLVQPVGSPLSLECTVEGTSNPNLYWYRQAAGRGLQLLFYSVGIGQISSEVPQNLSASRPQDRQFILSSKKLLLSDSGFYLCAWSVNQETQYFGPGTRLLVL.

This clonotype was picked up many times. J is TRBJ2-5 and V is TRBV10-3; maybe TRBD1 (5 bases). This CDR3 spans 12 amino acids. Trimming pared 6 bases from V and 3 bases from J, leaving 8 bases between. CDR1 and CDR2 (germline): ENHRY, SYGVKD. Here the CDR3 reads CAIRSTEETQYF. CDR3 nucleotides: TGTGCCATCAGATCGACAGAAGAGACCCAGTACTTC.

The chain has TRBV6-2 or TRBV6-3 and TRBJ1-1, with 8 bases identical to TRBD1. The CDR3 consists of 15 residues. Germline V lookup: CDR1 MNHEY, CDR2 SVGEGT. Unmatched junction bases numbered 6, after V lost 5 bases and J lost 1 base. CDR3 sequence reads: CASSEWGQENTEAFF. Written as DNA, the CDR3 is TGTGCCAGCAGTGAATGGGGACAGGAGAACACTGAAGCTTTCTTT.

This clonotype was picked up many times. The chain couples TRBV7-6 to TRBJ2-7; D is perhaps TRBD2 (6 bases). Germline V gene sequence: CDR1 SGHVS, CDR2 FNYEAQ. The CDR3 contains 14 residues. V dropped 10 bases and J dropped 5 bases, with 21 bases sitting between them. CDR3 loop: CATKTGLISNEQYF. The CDR3 DNA sequence: TGTGCCACCAAGACGGGACTCATCTCAAACGAGCAGTACTTC.

A few counts support this clonotype. This sequence joins TRBV2 and TRBJ2-3; TRBD2 matches 7 bases. The CDR3 extends over 15 amino acids. The V gene end was trimmed by 6 bases and the J gene end by 4 bases; junction bases not matched to a gene: 10. CDR1 is SNHLY, CDR2 FYNNEI, per germline. The CDR3 is CASSQDLAAPDTQYF. CDR3 DNA: TGTGCCAGCAGCCAAGATCTAGCGGCACCAGATACGCAGTATTTT. Complete variable domain (other parts from reference TRBV2 and TRBJ2-3): EPEVTQTPSHQVTQMGQEVILRCVPISNHLYFYWYRQILGQKVEFLVSFYNNEISEKSEIFDDQFSVERPDGSNFTLKIRSTKLEDSAMYFCASSQDLAAPDTQYFGPGTRLTVL.

This clonotype was found many times. The gene calls are TRBV5-1 and TRBJ2-5, with 9 bases identical to TRBD1. Germline CDR1 is SGHRS and CDR2 is YFSETQ. The V segment lost 4 bases and the J segment 5 bases; nucleotides outside the gene matches: 6. The CDR3 runs to 14 residues. CDR3 DNA sequence: TGCGCCAGCAGCCCCGGGGACAGGGTGGAGACCCAGTACTTC. It yields the protein CASSPGDRVETQYF.

This clonotype has at least ten counts. CDR3 region: CASSPGPEYEQYF. The CDR3 coding sequence is TGCGCCAGCAGCCCGGGACCAGAATACGAGCAGTACTTC. The chain couples TRBV5-1 to TRBJ2-7, with D perhaps given as TRBD1 or TRBD2 (5 bases each). V was trimmed by 4 bases and J by 4 bases, leaving 12 bases between them. The CDR3 has 13 residues. Germline CDR1 and CDR2: SGHRS and YFSETQ.

The chain's CDR3 is CASSLEGTPMETQYF. CDR3 sequence (DNA): TGTGCCAGCAGCTTAGAGGGGACACCGATGGAGACCCAGTACTTC. The chain combines TRBV7-9 with TRBJ2-5; D possibly corresponds to TRBD1 (6 bases). The germline CDR1 and CDR2 sequences are SEHNR and FQNEAQ (reference sequence). This CDR3 is built from 15 residues. V was clipped by 1 base and J by 5 bases, with 14 bases between them.

This clonotype was observed a few times. A much larger clone is a single base away; this may be a read error. The chain recombines TRBV12-3 or TRBV12-4 with TRBJ1-4; D uncertain. The CDR3 has 13 amino acids. V was pared by 8 bases and J by 8 bases, with 15 bases between. CDR3 bases: TGTGCCAGCGGCAGCGGACCAAGGGAAAAACTGTTTTTT. Translated, it gives CASGSGPREKLFF.

This clonotype was seen a handful of times. This chain uses TRBV6-9 with TRBJ1-5; 9 bases are shared with TRBD1. The V segment lost 3 bases and the J segment 4 bases; nucleotides outside the gene matches: 4. Germline lookup yields CDR1 MNHGY and CDR2 SVAAGI. The CDR3 extends over 15 amino acids. The CDR3 here is CASSYRDRVNQPQHF. DNA of the CDR3: TGTGCCAGCAGTTACCGGGACAGGGTAAATCAGCCCCAGCATTTT.